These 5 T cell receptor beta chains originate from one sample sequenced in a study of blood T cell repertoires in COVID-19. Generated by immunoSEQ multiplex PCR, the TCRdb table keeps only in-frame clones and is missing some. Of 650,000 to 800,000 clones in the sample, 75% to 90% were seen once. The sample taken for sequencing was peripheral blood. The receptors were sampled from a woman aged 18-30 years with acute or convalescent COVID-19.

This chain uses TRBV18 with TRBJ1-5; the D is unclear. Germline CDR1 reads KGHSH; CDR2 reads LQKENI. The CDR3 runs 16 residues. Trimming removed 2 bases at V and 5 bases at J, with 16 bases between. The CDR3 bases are TGTGCCAGCTCACCAGAGGAGGGTTCTCCATATCAGCCCCAGCATTTT. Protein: CASSPEEGSPYQPQHF.

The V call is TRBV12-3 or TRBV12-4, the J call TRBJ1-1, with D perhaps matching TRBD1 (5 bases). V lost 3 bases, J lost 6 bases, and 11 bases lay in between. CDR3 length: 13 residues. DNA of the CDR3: TGTGCCAGCAGTTTTCGCGGGGACTCTGAAGCTTTCTTT. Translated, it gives CASSFRGDSEAFF.

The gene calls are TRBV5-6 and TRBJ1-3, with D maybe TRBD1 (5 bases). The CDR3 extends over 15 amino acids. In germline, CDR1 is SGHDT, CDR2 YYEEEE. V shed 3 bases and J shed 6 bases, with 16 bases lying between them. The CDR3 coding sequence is TGTGCCAGCAGCTCCCAGACAGCGACCATAAACACCATATATTTT. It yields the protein CASSSQTATINTIYF.

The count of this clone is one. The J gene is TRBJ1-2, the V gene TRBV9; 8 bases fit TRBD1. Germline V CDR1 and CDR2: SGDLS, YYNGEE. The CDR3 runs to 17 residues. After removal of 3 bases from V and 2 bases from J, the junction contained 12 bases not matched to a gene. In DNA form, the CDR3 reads TGTGCCAGCAGCGCCGGAGGACAGGGAGGTTCGAACTATGGCTACACCTTC. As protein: CASSAGGQGGSNYGYTF.

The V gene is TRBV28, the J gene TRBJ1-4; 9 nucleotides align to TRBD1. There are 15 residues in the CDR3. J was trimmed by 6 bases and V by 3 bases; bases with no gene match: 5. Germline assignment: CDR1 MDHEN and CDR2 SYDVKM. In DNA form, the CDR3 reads TGTGCCAGCAGTTTTACGGGACAGGGATATGAAAAACTGTTTTTT. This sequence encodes CASSFTGQGYEKLFF.